These 8 T cell receptor beta chains share one sample of origin, sequenced in a study of cytomegalovirus exposure and HLA in healthy donors. The PCR used 60 Vbeta and 13 Jbeta primers. This table comes from immunoSEQ multiplex PCR, and its TCRdb copy is limited to in-frame clones, with some not included. Its listing shows tens of thousands of clones. Source material: PBMCs. Every receptor here comes from a man aged 50-59 years in good health and CMV-seropositive.

The CDR3 region is CASSIGSGGEQFF. Here the CDR3 DNA reads TGTGCCAGTAGTATAGGGTCGGGAGGTGAGCAGTTCTTC. The chain links TRBV19 to TRBJ2-1, with TRBD2 matching over 7 bases. The CDR3 totals 13 residues. Per germline, CDR1 LNHDA and CDR2 SQIVND (reference sequence). V shed 1 base and J 9 bases; nucleotides not matched to a gene: 3.

The J gene is TRBJ1-2, the V gene TRBV5-1, with 10 bases fitting TRBD1. The CDR3 sequence is 15 residues long. Looked up from germline, CDR1 is SGHRS and CDR2 is YFSETQ. V was pared by 4 bases and J by 6 bases, with 9 bases of the junction left unmatched. Written as DNA, the CDR3 is TGCGCCAGCAGCCCCGGCGACAGGGGGCTGCATGGCTACACCTTC. Translated: CASSPGDRGLHGYTF.

The chain carries TRBV29-1 and TRBJ2-5; D may be TRBD2 (5 bases). V lost 7 bases and J 4 bases, leaving 13 bases between the germline ends. Germline CDR1 SQVTM, CDR2 ANQGSEA. The CDR3 covers 12 residues. Here the CDR3 DNA reads TGCAGCGCCCTAACTAGAGGAGAGACCCAGTACTTC. Encoded protein: CSALTRGETQYF. Together with reference TRBV29-1 and TRBJ2-5, the CDR3 gives the full variable domain: SAVISQKPSRDICQRGTSLTIQCQVDSQVTMMFWYRQQPGQSLTLIATANQGSEATYESGFVIDKFPISRPNLTFSTLTVSNMSPEDSSIYLCSALTRGETQYFGPGTRLLVL.

The chain has TRBV7-6 and TRBJ2-2, with 11 bases lining up with TRBD1. Germline V gives CDR1 SGHVS, CDR2 FNYEAQ. Trimming removed 4 bases from V and 4 bases from J; junction bases left unmatched: 5. The CDR3 extends over 16 amino acids. CDR3 amino acids: CASSWGQGVLTGELFF. CDR3 DNA sequence: TGTGCCAGCAGCTGGGGACAGGGGGTCCTCACCGGGGAGCTGTTTTTT.

The rearrangement joins TRBV5-1 to TRBJ2-5; D gene unclear. Per the germline V gene, CDR1 is SGHRS and CDR2 is YFSETQ. The ends were cut back, 0 bases at V and 2 bases at J, with 8 bases in the middle. The CDR3 extends over 14 amino acids. In nucleotides, the CDR3 is TGCGCCAGCAGCTTGGCCGCAGATCAAGAGACCCAGTACTTC. Its translation is CASSLAADQETQYF.

V usage is TRBV20-1 and J usage is TRBJ1-2; D not resolved. CDR1 is DFQATT, CDR2 SNEGSKA, per germline (reference sequence). The CDR3 spans 11 residues. V dropped 4 bases and J dropped 2 bases, with 5 bases sitting between them. The chain's CDR3 is CSATQNYGYTF. The CDR3 coding sequence is TGCAGTGCTACCCAGAACTATGGCTACACCTTC.

The chain links TRBV7-8 to TRBJ1-2; D possibly corresponds to TRBD1 (5 bases). The V gene's germline CDR1 is SGHVS and CDR2 FQNEAQ. Trimming took off 1 base at V and 7 bases at J, with 19 bases between the two ends. This CDR3 comprises 16 residues. CDR3 DNA: TGTGCCAGCAGCTTAGGGGCAGGCCGGCGGGGGGGTGGCTACACCTTC. Its protein is CASSLGAGRRGGGYTF. The whole variable domain, filled in from reference TRBV7-8 and TRBJ1-2, reads GAGVSQSPRYKVAKRGQDVALRCDPISGHVSLFWYQQALGQGPEFLTYFQNEAQLDKSGLPSDRFFAERPEGSVSTLKIQRTQQEDSAVYLCASSLGAGRRGGGYTFGSGTRLTVV.

The chain recombines TRBV29-1 with TRBJ2-1; D is unresolved. The CDR3 has 12 amino acids. V lost 1 base to trimming and J lost 7 bases, with 8 bases between them. CDR1 and CDR2 from the germline V gene are SQVTM and ANQGSEA. CDR3 amino acids: CSVEGSPNEQFF. DNA for the CDR3: TGCAGCGTTGAAGGTAGCCCAAATGAGCAGTTCTTC.